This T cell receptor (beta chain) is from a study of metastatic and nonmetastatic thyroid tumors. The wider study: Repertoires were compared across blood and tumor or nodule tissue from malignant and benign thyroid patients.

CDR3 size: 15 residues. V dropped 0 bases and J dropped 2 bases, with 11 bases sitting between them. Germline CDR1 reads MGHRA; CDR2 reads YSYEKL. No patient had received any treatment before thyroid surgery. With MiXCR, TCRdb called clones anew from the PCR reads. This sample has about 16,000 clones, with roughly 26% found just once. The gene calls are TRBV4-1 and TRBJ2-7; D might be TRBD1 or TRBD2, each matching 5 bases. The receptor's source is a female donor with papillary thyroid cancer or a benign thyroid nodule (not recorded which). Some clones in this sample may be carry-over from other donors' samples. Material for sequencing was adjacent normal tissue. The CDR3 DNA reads TGCGCCAGCAGCCAAGATCGAGGGGTCGCCTACGAGCAGTACTTC. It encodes CASSQDRGVAYEQYF.